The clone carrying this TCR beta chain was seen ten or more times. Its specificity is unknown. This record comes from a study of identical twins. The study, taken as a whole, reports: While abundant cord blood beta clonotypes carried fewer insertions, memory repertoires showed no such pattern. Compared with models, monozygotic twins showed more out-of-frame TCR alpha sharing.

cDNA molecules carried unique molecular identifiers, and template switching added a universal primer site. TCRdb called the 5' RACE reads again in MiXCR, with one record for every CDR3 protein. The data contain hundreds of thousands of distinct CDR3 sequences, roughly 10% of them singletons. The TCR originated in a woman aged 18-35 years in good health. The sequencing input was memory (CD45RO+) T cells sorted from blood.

The CDR3 bases are TGCGCCAGCAGCCAGGGGACTACCCCCTACAATGAGCAGTTCTTC. Protein product: CASSQGTTPYNEQFF. This chain links TRBV4-1 with TRBJ2-1; 7 positions match TRBD2. Germline values: CDR1 MGHRA, CDR2 YSYEKL. The CDR3 length is 15 residues. The V and J ends lost 3 bases and 2 bases, in that order; junction bases with no gene match: 4.